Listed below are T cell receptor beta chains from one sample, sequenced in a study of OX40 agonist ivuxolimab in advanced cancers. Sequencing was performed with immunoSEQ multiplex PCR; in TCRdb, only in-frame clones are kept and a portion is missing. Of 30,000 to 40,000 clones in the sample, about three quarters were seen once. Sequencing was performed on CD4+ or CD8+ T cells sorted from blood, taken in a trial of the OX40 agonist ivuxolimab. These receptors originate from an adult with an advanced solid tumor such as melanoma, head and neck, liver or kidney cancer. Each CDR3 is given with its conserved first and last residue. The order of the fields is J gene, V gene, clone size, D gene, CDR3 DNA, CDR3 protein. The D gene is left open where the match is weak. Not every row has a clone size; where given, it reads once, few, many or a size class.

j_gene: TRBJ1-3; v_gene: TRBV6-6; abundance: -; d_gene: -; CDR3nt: TGTGCCAGCAGCCCCAGGGCGAGGGCTGGAAACACCATATATTTT; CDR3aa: CASSPRARAGNTIYF
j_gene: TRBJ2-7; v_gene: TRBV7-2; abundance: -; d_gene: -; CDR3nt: TGTGCCAGCAGCAACAACAGGGTCGCCTACGAGCAGTACTTC; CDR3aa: CASSNNRVAYEQYF
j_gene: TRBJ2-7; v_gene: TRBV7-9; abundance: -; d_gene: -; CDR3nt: TGTGCCAGCAGCTTAGACTACGAGCAGTACTTC; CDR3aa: CASSLDYEQYF
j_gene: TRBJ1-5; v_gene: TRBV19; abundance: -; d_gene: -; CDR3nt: TGTGCCAGTAGTTTCCAGGGCCCCAATCAGCCCCAGCATTTT; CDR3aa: CASSFQGPNQPQHF
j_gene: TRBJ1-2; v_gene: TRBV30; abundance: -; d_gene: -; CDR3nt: TGTGCCTGGAGTGTGGGGGGGCCCCTCTATGGCTACACCTTC; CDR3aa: CAWSVGGPLYGYTF
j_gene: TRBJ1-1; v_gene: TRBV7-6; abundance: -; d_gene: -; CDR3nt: TGTGCCAGCAGCTTAGGGGGTCAGAACACTGAAGCTTTCTTT; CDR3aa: CASSLGGQNTEAFF
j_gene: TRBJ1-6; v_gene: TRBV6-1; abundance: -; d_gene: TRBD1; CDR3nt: TGTGCCAGCAGTGAGACAGGGGGCGTATCACCCCTCCACTTT; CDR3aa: CASSETGGVSPLHF
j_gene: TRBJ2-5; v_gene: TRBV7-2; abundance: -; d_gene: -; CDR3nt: TGTGCCAGCAGCTGGGAATGGAACCCAAGGCAAGAGACCCAGTACTTC; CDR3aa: CASSWEWNPRQETQYF
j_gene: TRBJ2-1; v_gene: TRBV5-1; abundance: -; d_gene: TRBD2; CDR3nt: TGCGCCAGCAGCTTGTACACTAGCGGGGGCCGTGAGCAGTTCTTC; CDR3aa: CASSLYTSGGREQFF
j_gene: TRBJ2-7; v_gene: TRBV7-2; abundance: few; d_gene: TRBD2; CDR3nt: TGTGCCAGCAGCTTCCTAGCGGGAGGGGGTCGCTCCTACGAGCAGTACTTC; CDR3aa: CASSFLAGGGRSYEQYF
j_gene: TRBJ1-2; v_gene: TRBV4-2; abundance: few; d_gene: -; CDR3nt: TGTGCCAGCAGCCAAGGGACAGTCAGCTATGGCTACACCTTC; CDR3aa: CASSQGTVSYGYTF
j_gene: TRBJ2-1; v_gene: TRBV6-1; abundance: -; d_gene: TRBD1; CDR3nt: TGTGCCAGCAGTGAAATAGACAGGGTGGCCGGGCGTGCCCGGGGAAGCTCCTACAATGAGCAGTTCTTC; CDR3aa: CASSEIDRVAGRARGSSYNEQFF
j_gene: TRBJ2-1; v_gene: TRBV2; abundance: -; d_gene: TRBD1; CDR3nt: TGTGCCAGCACCACGGACGGACAGGGGTCGAATGAGCAGTTCTTC; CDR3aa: CASTTDGQGSNEQFF
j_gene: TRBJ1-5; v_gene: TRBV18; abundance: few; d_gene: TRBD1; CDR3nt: TGTGCCAGCTCAGACACAGGGGGACGGGAACAGCCCCAGCATTTT; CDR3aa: CASSDTGGREQPQHF